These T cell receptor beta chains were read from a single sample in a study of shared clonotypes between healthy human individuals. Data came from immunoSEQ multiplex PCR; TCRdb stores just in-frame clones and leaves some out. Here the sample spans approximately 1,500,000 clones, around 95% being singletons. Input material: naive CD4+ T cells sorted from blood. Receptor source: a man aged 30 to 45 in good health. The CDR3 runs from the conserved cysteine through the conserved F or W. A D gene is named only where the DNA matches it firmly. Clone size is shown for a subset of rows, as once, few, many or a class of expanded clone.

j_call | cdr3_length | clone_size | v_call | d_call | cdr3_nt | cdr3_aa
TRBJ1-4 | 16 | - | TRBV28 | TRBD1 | TGTGCCAGCAGCTACCCGGGACAGGCAACTAATGAAAAACTGTTTTTT | CASSYPGQATNEKLFF
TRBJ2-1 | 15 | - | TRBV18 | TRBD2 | TGTGCCAGCTCACCGACTAGCGGAGATTACAATGAGCAGTTCTTC | CASSPTSGDYNEQFF
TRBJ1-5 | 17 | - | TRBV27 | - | TGTGCCAGCAGTTTAGGAGTTCCAAAGAGGGGCAATCAGCCCCAGCATTTT | CASSLGVPKRGNQPQHF
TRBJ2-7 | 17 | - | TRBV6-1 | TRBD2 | TGTGCCAGCAGTGAAGCCTTGACTAGCGGGATTGCCTACGAGCAGTACTTC | CASSEALTSGIAYEQYF
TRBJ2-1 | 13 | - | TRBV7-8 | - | TGTGCCAGCAGCTTCAGGGAGTTCAATGAGCAGTTCTTC | CASSFREFNEQFF
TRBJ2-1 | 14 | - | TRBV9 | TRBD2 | TGTGCCAGCAGCGTAAGCGGGGGGTTGGATGAGCAGTTCTTC | CASSVSGGLDEQFF
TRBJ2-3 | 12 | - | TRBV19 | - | TGTGCCAGTAGTAAGGACAGAAGGATTCAGTATTTT | CASSKDRRIQYF
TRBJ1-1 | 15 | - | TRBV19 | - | TGTGCCAGTAGTATCAGGGGAGGGTTGAACACTGAAGCTTTCTTT | CASSIRGGLNTEAFF
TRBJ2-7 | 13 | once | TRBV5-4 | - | TGTGCCAGCAGCTTGAAGCCCGACTACGAGCAGTACTTC | CASSLKPDYEQYF
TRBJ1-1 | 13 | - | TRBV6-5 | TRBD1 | TGTGCCAGCCACAGGGGGCTAAGGACTGAAGCTTTCTTT | CASHRGLRTEAFF
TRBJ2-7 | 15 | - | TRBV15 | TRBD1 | TGTGCCACCAGCAGGGACAGGAGACGTTCTTACGAGCAGTACTTC | CATSRDRRRSYEQYF
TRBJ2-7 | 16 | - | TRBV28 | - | TGTGCCAGCACCTCGAGAGTCGGGACCCTCCCCTACGAGCAGTACTTC | CASTSRVGTLPYEQYF
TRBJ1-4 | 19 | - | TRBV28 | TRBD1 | TGTGCCAGCAGTTTATGGATGATCCGGGGACAGGGAACAAATGAAAAACTGTTTTTT | CASSLWMIRGQGTNEKLFF
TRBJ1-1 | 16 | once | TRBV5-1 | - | TGCGCCAGCAGCTTGGATGCACGGGGAATGGCGGCTGAAGCTTTCTTT | CASSLDARGMAAEAFF
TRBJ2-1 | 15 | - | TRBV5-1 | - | TGCGCCAGCAGCGGCGGAGTAGACATCTACAATGAGCAGTTCTTC | CASSGGVDIYNEQFF
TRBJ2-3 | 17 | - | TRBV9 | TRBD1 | TGTGCCAGCAGCGTAGCTGAACAGGGGCGCGGCACAGATACGCAGTATTTT | CASSVAEQGRGTDTQYF
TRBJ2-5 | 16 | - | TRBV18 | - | TGTGCCAGCTCACCGCTGGGGTCGGCCGTACAAGAGACCCAGTACTTC | CASSPLGSAVQETQYF
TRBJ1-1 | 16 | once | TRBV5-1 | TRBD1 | TGCGCCAGCAGCCCAAAGACAGGGGGAGGTAACACTGAAGCTTTCTTT | CASSPKTGGGNTEAFF
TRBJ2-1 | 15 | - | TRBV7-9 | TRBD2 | TGTGCCAGCAGCGTTGGGACTAGCGGGAACAATGAGCAGTTCTTC | CASSVGTSGNNEQFF
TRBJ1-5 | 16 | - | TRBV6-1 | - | TGTGCCAGCAGTGCGACCCGCCCAGGGGCAAATCAGCCCCAGCATTTT | CASSATRPGANQPQHF
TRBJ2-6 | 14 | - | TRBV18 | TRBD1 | TGTGCCAGCGGGACAGGGTTCGGGGCCAACGTCCTGACTTTC | CASGTGFGANVLTF
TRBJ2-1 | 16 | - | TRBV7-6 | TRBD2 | TGTGCCAGCAGCTTAGCCGGGACTAGTCCCTACAATGAGCAGTTCTTC | CASSLAGTSPYNEQFF
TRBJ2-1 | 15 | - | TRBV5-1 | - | TGCGCCAGCAGCTTGGTCGGGTCTTATGACAATGAGCAGTTCTTC | CASSLVGSYDNEQFF
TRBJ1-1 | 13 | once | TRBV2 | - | TGTGCCAGCAGCTTGGGACCGTTCACTGAAGCTTTCTTT | CASSLGPFTEAFF
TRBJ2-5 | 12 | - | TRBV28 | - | TGTGCCAGCAGTTTTGGGAAAGAGACCCAGTACTTC | CASSFGKETQYF
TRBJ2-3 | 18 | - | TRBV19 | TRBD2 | TGTGCCAGTAGTATGCCCCGACTAGCGGGAGGGATCACAGATACGCAGTATTTT | CASSMPRLAGGITDTQYF
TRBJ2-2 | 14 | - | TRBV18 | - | TGTGCCAGCTCACCACCCACGAACACCGGGGAGCTGTTTTTT | CASSPPTNTGELFF
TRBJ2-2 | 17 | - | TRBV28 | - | TGTGCCAGCAGTGTATCAGGCGGGGGCGCGATTCCCGGGGAGCTGTTTTTT | CASSVSGGGAIPGELFF
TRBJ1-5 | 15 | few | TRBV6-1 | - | TGTGCCAGCATCGACACGGCCCGAAACTATCAGCCCCAGCATTTT | CASIDTARNYQPQHF
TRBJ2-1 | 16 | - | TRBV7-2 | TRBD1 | TGTGCCAGCAGCTTAGCAGGGACAGGGGGAGACAATGAGCAGTTCTTC | CASSLAGTGGDNEQFF
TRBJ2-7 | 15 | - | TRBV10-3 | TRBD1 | TGTGCCATCAGTGAGTCGGGACAGGGGGTTTACGAGCAGTACTTC | CAISESGQGVYEQYF
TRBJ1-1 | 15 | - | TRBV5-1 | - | TGCGCCAGCAGCTTGGTGAGAGGGGCGAACACTGAAGCTTTCTTT | CASSLVRGANTEAFF
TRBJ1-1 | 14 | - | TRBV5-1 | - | TGCGCCAGCAGCAAAGGACAGCTGTTTACTGAAGCTTTCTTT | CASSKGQLFTEAFF
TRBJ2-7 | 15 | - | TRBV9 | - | TGTGCCAGCAGCGTAGATGGGGGAGTCTCCTACGAGCAGTACTTC | CASSVDGGVSYEQYF
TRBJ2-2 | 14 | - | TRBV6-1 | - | TGTGCCAGCCACATCTGGGGGAACACCGGGGAGCTGTTTTTT | CASHIWGNTGELFF
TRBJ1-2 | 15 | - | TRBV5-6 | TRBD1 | TGTGCCAGCAGCACCTTGCCGGGACAGGACTATGGCTACACCTTC | CASSTLPGQDYGYTF
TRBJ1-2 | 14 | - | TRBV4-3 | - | TGCGCCAGCAGCCAGGACCCGAACACAGGGGGCTACACCTTC | CASSQDPNTGGYTF
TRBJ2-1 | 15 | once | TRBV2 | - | TGTGCCAGCACCCTGGGGGGAGCTTCCTACAATGAGCAGTTCTTC | CASTLGGASYNEQFF
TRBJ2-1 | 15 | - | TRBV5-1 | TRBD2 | TGCGCCAGCAGCTTGCGCCTAGCGGGGGTCAATGAGCAGTTCTTC | CASSLRLAGVNEQFF
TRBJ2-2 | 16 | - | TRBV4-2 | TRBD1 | TGTGCCAGCAGCCATATAGGGACAGGGAACACCGGGGAGCTGTTTTTT | CASSHIGTGNTGELFF
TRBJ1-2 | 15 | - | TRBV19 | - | TGTGCCAGTAGTACCTCTGCGACAGGATACTATGGCTACACCTTC | CASSTSATGYYGYTF
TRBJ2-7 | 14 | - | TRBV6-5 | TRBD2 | TGTGCCAGCAGTTGGACTAGCGGTTCCTACGAGCAGTACTTC | CASSWTSGSYEQYF